This TCR beta chain was sequenced for a study of T cells in Graves' hyperthyroidism and ophthalmopathy. This clonotype showed up many times. Exclusion of patients followed from uncontrolled infection, other autoimmune disease, pregnancy or lactation. V shed 3 bases, J shed 4 bases, and the junction held 4 bases outside the gene matches. The CDR3 sequence is 14 residues long. There were TCR beta CDR3 regions amplified from RNA transcripts. The primer set for the first-round RT-PCR of the TCR CDR3 was HTBI. TCRdb used MiXCR to reprocess the multiplex PCR reads, holding one entry per CDR3 protein. The repertoire includes approximately 400,000 distinct CDR3 sequences, 20% to 30% of them detected once, and more than 60% sits in the top ten.

The receptor was derived from a man between 50 and 59 years old with Graves' hyperthyroidism. The V and J genes are TRBV12-3 or TRBV12-4 and TRBJ1-1, with 8 positions matching TRBD1. The sample was blood. As DNA, the CDR3 is TGTGCCAGCAGTTTCCAGGGGGCCGTCACTGAAGCTTTCTTT. Protein product: CASSFQGAVTEAFF.